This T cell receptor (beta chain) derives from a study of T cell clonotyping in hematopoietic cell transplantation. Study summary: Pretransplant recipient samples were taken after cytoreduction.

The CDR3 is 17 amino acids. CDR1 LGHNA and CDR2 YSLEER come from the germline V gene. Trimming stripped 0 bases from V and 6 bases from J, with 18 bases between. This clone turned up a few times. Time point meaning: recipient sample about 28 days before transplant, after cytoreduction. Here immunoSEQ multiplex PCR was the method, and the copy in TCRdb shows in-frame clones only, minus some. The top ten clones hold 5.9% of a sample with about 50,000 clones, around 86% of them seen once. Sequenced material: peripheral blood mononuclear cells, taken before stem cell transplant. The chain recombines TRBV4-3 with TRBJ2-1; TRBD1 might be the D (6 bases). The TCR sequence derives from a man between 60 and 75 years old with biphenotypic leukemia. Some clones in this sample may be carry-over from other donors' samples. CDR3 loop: CASSQDTGSPLGNEQFF. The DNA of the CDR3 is TGCGCCAGCAGCCAAGACACAGGGAGCCCCCTTGGCAATGAGCAGTTCTTC.